These 5 T cell receptor beta chains were sequenced from one sample in a study of CD8+ T cells in alopecia areata. CD4+ cells of five or six patients were subjected to sorting into CD25+CD127- cells. RNA was extracted and reverse transcribed into cDNA as the sequencing template. Assay used: immunoSEQ multiplex PCR; TCRdb lists only in-frame clones, some missing. The profile shows roughly 20,000 clones, roughly two thirds of them singletons. Source material: CD4+ Tregs sorted from blood. The receptor source for this set is a human donor with alopecia areata.

The chain employs TRBV7-3 and TRBJ2-6; unclear D gene. The germline gives CDR1 SGHTA, CDR2 FQGTGA. The V end was cut by 2 bases, the J end by 0 bases, with 2 bases between. This CDR3 has 14 amino acids. CDR3 nucleotide sequence: TGTGCCAGCAGCTTATCCTCTGGGGCCAACGTCCTGACTTTC. Protein sequence: CASSLSSGANVLTF.

The chain employs TRBV6-6 and TRBJ1-1, with D tentatively TRBD1 (5 bases). The V end lost 8 bases, the J end lost 0 bases, and 19 bases lay between the germline ends. Germline V gives CDR1 MNHNY, CDR2 SVGAGI (reference sequence). CDR3 length: 16 residues. Written as DNA, the CDR3 is TGTGCCAGCGTGAGGATTCGGGGGAGGGTGAACACTGAAGCTTTCTTT. It encodes CASVRIRGRVNTEAFF.

This clone has only a few counts. This chain connects TRBV18 to TRBJ2-7, with D perhaps being TRBD1 or TRBD2 (5 bases each). Trimming shortened V by 2 bases and J by 2 bases, and 7 bases separated the two germline ends. The CDR3 has 13 amino acids. Germline CDR1 and CDR2: KGHSH and LQKENI. The CDR3 protein is CASSPEGPYEQYF. Written as DNA, the CDR3 is TGTGCCAGCTCACCAGAGGGACCCTACGAGCAGTACTTC.

This clone was seen more than once but under ten times. V and J are TRBV19 and TRBJ2-1, with 9 bases aligning to TRBD1. V lost 3 bases to trimming and J lost 6 bases; unmatched junction nucleotides: 3. This CDR3 comprises 14 residues. The germline CDR1 and CDR2 sequences are LNHDA and SQIVND (reference sequence). Here the CDR3 reads CASSIGTGSNEQFF. The CDR3 DNA reads TGTGCCAGTAGTATCGGGACAGGGAGCAATGAGCAGTTCTTC. Variable domain in full (rest from reference TRBV19 and TRBJ2-1): DGGITQSPKYLFRKEGQNVTLSCEQNLNHDAMYWYRQDPGQGLRLIYYSQIVNDFQKGDIAEGYSVSREKKESFPLTVTSAQKNPTAFYLCASSIGTGSNEQFFGPGTRLTVL.

V and J are TRBV11-2 and TRBJ2-7; weak D call: TRBD1 (5 bases). Trimming took off 5 bases at V and 3 bases at J, with 17 bases between the two ends. The CDR3 has 15 amino acids. The germline V gene has CDR1 SGHAT and CDR2 FQNNGV. In DNA, the CDR3 is TGTGCCAGCAGCCCGGTTGGGGCGCCCGGCTACGAGCAGTACTTC. It specifies CASSPVGAPGYEQYF.